These T cell receptor beta chains were read from a single sample in a study of T cell repertoires in cytomegalovirus infection. MiXCR, applied by TCRdb to the reads, yields one record per CDR3 protein. The table has under 200,000 distinct CDR3 sequences, roughly 28% seen once. The sample consisted of PBMCs. Receptors were obtained from a human donor in good health (CMV status not recorded). Some clones in this sample may be carry-over from other donors' samples. CDR3s include the opening cysteine and the closing phenylalanine or tryptophan. The D gene is left open where the match is weak. Rows give clone size only sometimes, using once, few, many, or a class for an expanded clone.

D: TRBD1; J: TRBJ1-2; V: TRBV4-2; size: few; DNA: TGTGCCAGCAGCCAAGTGGGACAGTACTATGGCTACACCTTC; CDR3: CASSQVGQYYGYTF
D: NA; J: TRBJ1-3; V: TRBV11-2; size: NA; DNA: TGTGCCAGCAGCTCTCTGGACCGCGGAAACACCATATATTTT; CDR3: CASSSLDRGNTIYF
D: NA; J: TRBJ2-2; V: TRBV11-3; size: few; DNA: TGTGCCAGCAGCCACAGGGTTTCGGGCACCGGGGAGCTGTTTTTT; CDR3: CASSHRVSGTGELFF
D: NA; J: TRBJ1-2; V: TRBV7-2; size: many; DNA: TGTGCCAGCAGCTTATCTCCCAGCACCTATGGCTACACCTTC; CDR3: CASSLSPSTYGYTF
D: TRBD1; J: TRBJ1-5; V: TRBV7-8; size: NA; DNA: TGTGCCAGCAGCTCGGGACAGAATCAGCCCCAGCATTTT; CDR3: CASSSGQNQPQHF
D: TRBD1; J: TRBJ1-2; V: TRBV12-3/TRBV12-4; size: NA; DNA: TGTGCCAGCAGCGGACAGGGGGCGATTCGTTTGGGGTACACCTTC; CDR3: CASSGQGAIRLGYTF
D: NA; J: TRBJ2-1; V: TRBV29-1; size: once; DNA: TGCAGCGTGACCTTGTTGGGGGCCTTCGGGAATGAGCAGTTCTTC; CDR3: CSVTLLGAFGNEQFF
D: NA; J: TRBJ2-1; V: TRBV7-6; size: NA; DNA: TGTGCTAGCAGCTCAGCAAGGGGGGACAAGGGGACCGATGAGCAGTTCTTC; CDR3: CASSSARGDKGTDEQFF
D: NA; J: TRBJ1-6; V: TRBV6-5; size: NA; DNA: TGTGCCAGCAGTTCCGGGACAAACTCACCCCTCCACTTT; CDR3: CASSSGTNSPLHF
D: TRBD1; J: TRBJ1-1; V: TRBV20-1; size: few; DNA: TGCAGTGCTAGCCGGACAGGGATCGGTGAAGCTTTCTTT; CDR3: CSASRTGIGEAFF
D: NA; J: TRBJ1-1; V: TRBV12-3/TRBV12-4; size: NA; DNA: TGTGCCAGCAGTTTAGGAGGCGGGGCAGAAGCTTTCTTT; CDR3: CASSLGGGAEAFF
D: TRBD1; J: TRBJ1-2; V: TRBV12-3/TRBV12-4; size: few; DNA: TGTGCCAGCAGTTCTTCCGGGACAGCTAACGGAGGCTACACCTTC; CDR3: CASSSSGTANGGYTF
D: NA; J: TRBJ2-6; V: TRBV29-1; size: NA; DNA: TGCAGCGTTGAAGTTGGAACCTCTGGGGCCAACGTCCTGACTTTC; CDR3: CSVEVGTSGANVLTF
D: TRBD2; J: TRBJ2-1; V: TRBV4-3; size: few; DNA: TGCGCCAGCAGCCAAGATCCGGGGACTAGCGGCTACAATGAGCAGTTCTTC; CDR3: CASSQDPGTSGYNEQFF
D: TRBD2; J: TRBJ2-1; V: TRBV4-1; size: NA; DNA: TGCGCCAGCAGCCAAGATAGGGAGGGAAGGTGGGAGTTCTTC; CDR3: CASSQDREGRWEFF
D: TRBD1; J: TRBJ2-4; V: TRBV2; size: few; DNA: TGTGCCAGCAGTACAGGGGACCAAAACATTCAGTACTTC; CDR3: CASSTGDQNIQYF
D: TRBD2; J: TRBJ2-1; V: TRBV12-3/TRBV12-4; size: few; DNA: TGTGCCAGCAGTTTGAGCGGGGGGGCTGAGCAGTTCTTC; CDR3: CASSLSGGAEQFF
D: NA; J: TRBJ1-1; V: TRBV4-1; size: few; DNA: TGCGCCAGCAGCCATATTAGAGAGAACACTGAAGCTTTCTTT; CDR3: CASSHIRENTEAFF
D: NA; J: TRBJ1-1; V: TRBV4-1; size: NA; DNA: TGCGCCAGCAGCCAAGAGAGGGGGGACACTGAAGCTTTCTTT; CDR3: CASSQERGDTEAFF
D: NA; J: TRBJ2-7; V: TRBV27; size: NA; DNA: TGTGCCAGCAGATTAGGGGGGCTCACCTACGAGCAGTACTTC; CDR3: CASRLGGLTYEQYF
D: NA; J: TRBJ1-6; V: TRBV4-2; size: few; DNA: TGTGCCAGCAGCCAAGATGAAGGCCAGGGAGGCTCACCCCTCCACTTT; CDR3: CASSQDEGQGGSPLHF
D: TRBD1; J: TRBJ2-4; V: TRBV29-1; size: few; DNA: TGCAGCGTTGAAGATGGGACAGGGGGCGTCCTGGGAGGGGTTCAGTACTTC; CDR3: CSVEDGTGGVLGGVQYF
D: TRBD2; J: TRBJ2-1; V: TRBV7-7; size: NA; DNA: TGTGCTAGCAGCTTAGCGGGAGCTGAGCAGTTCTTC; CDR3: CASSLAGAEQFF
D: TRBD1; J: TRBJ2-7; V: TRBV18; size: once; DNA: TGTGCCAGCTCACCCGGGACAGTCTTTACGAATCTAGACTTC; CDR3: CASSPGTVFTNLDF